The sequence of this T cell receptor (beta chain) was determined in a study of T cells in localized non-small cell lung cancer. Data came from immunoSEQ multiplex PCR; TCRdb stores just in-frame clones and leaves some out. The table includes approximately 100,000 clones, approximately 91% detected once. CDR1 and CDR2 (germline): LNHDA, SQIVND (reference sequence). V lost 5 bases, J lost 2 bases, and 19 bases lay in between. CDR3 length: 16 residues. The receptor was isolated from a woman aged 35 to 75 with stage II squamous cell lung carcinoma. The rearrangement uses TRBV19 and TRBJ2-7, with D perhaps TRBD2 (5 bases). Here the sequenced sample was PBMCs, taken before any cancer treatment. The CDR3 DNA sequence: TGTGCCAGTAGTCACCGCGCGGGCCAAAGAACCTACGAGCAGTACTTC. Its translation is CASSHRAGQRTYEQYF.